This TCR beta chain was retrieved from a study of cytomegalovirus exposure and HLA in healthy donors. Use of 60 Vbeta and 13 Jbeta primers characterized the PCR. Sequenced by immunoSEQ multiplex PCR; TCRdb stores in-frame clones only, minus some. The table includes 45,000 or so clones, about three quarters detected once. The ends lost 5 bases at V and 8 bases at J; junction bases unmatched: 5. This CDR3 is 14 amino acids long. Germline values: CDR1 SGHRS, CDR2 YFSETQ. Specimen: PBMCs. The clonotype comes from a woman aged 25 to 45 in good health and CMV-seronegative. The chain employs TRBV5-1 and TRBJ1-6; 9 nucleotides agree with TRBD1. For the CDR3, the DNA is TGCGCCAGCAGGGATACAGGGGGCGATTCACCCCTCCACTTT. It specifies CASRDTGGDSPLHF.